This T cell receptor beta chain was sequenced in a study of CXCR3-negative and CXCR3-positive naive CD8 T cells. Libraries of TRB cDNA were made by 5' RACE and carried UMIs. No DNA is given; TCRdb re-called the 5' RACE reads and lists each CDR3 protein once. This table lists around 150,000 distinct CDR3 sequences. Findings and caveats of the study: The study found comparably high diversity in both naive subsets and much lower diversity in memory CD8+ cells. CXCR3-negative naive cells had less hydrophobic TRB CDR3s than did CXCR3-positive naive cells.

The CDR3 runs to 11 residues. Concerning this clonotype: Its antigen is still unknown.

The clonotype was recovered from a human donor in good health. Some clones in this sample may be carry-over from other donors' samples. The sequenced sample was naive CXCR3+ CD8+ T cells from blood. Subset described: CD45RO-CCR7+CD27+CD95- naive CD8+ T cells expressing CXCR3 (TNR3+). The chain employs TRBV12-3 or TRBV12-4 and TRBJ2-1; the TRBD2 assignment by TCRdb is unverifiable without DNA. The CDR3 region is CASTSDNEQFF.